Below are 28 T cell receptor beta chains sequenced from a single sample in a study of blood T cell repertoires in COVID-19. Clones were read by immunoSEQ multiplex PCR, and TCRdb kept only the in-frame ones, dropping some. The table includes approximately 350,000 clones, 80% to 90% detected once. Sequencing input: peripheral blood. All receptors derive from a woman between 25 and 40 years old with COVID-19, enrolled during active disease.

The CDR3 here is CASSPSLGGWGGYTF. CDR3 nucleotide sequence: TGTGCCAGCAGTCCATCCCTCGGGGGTTGGGGAGGCTACACCTTC. The chain is built from TRBV27 and TRBJ1-2; D might be TRBD1 (5 bases). Between the trimmed V and J ends, which lost 5 bases and 8 bases, there was a span of 21 bases. The CDR3 spans 15 residues. The germline V gene encodes CDR1 MNHEY and CDR2 SMNVEV (reference sequence).

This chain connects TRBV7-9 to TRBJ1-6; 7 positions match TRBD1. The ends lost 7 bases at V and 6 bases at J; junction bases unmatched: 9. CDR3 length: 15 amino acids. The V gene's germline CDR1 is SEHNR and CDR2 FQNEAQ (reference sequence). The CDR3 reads CASKGLGTANSPLHF. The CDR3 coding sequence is TGTGCCAGCAAAGGGTTGGGGACAGCTAATTCACCCCTCCACTTT.

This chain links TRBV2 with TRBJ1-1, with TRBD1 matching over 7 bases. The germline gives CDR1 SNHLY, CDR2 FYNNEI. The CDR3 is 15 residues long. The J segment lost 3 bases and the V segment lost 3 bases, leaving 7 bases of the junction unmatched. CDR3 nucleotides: TGTGCCAGCAGTGACCGCCGGGACAGCTACACTGAAGCTTTCTTT. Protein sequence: CASSDRRDSYTEAFF.

In DNA, the CDR3 is TGTGCCAGTAGTATGGACAGGGTCTACAATGAGCAGTTCTTC. The encoded protein is CASSMDRVYNEQFF. The chain employs TRBV19 and TRBJ2-1, with TRBD1 matching 8 bases. CDR1 and CDR2 (germline): LNHDA, SQIVND (reference sequence). With 3 bases clipped from V and 3 bases from J, the junction kept 1 base outside the gene matches. This CDR3 has 14 amino acids.

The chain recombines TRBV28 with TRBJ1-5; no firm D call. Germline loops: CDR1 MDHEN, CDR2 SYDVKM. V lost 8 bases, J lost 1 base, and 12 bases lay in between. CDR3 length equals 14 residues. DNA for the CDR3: TGTGCCAGCGATTCATTCAGGAGCAATCAGCCCCAGCATTTT. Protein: CASDSFRSNQPQHF.

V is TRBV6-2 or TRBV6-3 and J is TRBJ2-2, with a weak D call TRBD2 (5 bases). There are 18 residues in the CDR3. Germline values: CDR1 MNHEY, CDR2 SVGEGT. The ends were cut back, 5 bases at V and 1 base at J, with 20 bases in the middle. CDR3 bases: TGTGCCAGCAGTGACTGGGCGGGCCAGCCCGGGAACACCGGGGAGCTGTTTTTT. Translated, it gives CASSDWAGQPGNTGELFF.

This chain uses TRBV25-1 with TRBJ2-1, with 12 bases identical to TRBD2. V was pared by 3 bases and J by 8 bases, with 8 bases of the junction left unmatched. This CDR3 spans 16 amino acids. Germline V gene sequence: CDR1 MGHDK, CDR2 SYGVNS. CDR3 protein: CASSDNLAGGFDEQFF. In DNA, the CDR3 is TGTGCCAGCAGTGATAACCTAGCGGGAGGGTTCGATGAGCAGTTCTTC.

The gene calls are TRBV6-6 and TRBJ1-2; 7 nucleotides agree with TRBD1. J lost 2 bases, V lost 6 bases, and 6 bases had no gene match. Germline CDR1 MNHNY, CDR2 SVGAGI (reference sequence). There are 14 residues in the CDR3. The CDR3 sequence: CASSSDRTNYGYTF. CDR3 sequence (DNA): TGTGCCAGCAGCTCGGACAGGACCAACTATGGCTACACCTTC.

CDR3 nucleotide sequence: TGTGCCAGCAGCGATGAGACAGGAGGCCAAAGAGACATTCAGTACTTC. Residues: CASSDETGGQRDIQYF. The chain uses TRBV28 and TRBJ2-4, with D perhaps TRBD1 (6 bases). Germline CDR1 MDHEN, CDR2 SYDVKM. V was pared by 6 bases and J by 8 bases, with 23 bases between. This CDR3 is 16 amino acids long.

The CDR3, as DNA: TGTGCCAGCAGACCTAGGGGGACTAGCGGGAACAATGAGCAGTTCTTC. This codes for CASRPRGTSGNNEQFF. The rearrangement joins TRBV2 to TRBJ2-1, with 13 bases aligning to TRBD2. The ends lost 6 bases at V and 5 bases at J; junction bases unmatched: 7. The CDR3 contains 16 residues. Germline assignment: CDR1 SNHLY and CDR2 FYNNEI.

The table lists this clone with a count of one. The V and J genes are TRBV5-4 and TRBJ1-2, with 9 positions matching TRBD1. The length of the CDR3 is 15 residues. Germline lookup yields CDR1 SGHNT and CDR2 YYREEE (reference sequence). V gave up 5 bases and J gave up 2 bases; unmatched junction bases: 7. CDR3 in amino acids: CASRGTGTSNYGYTF. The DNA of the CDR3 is TGTGCCAGCAGGGGGACAGGGACATCCAACTATGGCTACACCTTC.

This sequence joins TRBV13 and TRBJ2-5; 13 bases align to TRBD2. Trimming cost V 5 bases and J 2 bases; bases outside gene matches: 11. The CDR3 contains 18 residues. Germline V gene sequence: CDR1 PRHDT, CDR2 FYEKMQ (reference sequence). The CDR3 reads CASSGPGLAGADQETQYF. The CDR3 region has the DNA TGTGCCAGCAGCGGACCAGGACTAGCGGGAGCGGATCAAGAGACCCAGTACTTC. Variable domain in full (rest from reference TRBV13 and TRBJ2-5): AAGVIQSPRHLIKEKRETATLKCYPIPRHDTVYWYQQGPGQDPQFLISFYEKMQSDKGSIPDRFSAQQFSDYHSELNMSSLELGDSALYFCASSGPGLAGADQETQYFGPGTRLLVL.

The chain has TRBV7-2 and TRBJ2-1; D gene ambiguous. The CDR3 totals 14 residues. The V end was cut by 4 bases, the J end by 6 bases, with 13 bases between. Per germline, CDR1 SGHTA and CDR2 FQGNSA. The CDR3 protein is CASSSRSTANEQFF. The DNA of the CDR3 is TGTGCCAGCAGCTCGCGTTCCACAGCCAATGAGCAGTTCTTC.

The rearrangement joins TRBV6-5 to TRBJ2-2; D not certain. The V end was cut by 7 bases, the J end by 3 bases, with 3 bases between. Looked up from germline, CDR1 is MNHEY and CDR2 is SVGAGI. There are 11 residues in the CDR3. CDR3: CASKHTGELFF. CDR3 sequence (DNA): TGTGCCAGCAAGCACACCGGGGAGCTGTTTTTT.

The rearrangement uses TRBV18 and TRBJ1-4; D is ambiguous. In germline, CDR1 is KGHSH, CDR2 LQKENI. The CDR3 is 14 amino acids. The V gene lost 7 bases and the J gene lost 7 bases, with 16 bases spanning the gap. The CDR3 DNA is TGTGCCAGCTTTCTCGGACCCGGGAGTGAAAAACTGTTTTTT. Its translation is CASFLGPGSEKLFF.

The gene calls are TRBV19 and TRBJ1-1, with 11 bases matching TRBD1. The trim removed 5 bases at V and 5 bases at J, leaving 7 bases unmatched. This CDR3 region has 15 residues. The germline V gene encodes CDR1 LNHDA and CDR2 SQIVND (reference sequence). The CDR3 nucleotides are TGTGCCAGTAGTCGCATAGGACAGGGGGCAACTGAAGCTTTCTTT. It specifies CASSRIGQGATEAFF. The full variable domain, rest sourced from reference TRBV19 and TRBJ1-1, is DGGITQSPKYLFRKEGQNVTLSCEQNLNHDAMYWYRQDPGQGLRLIYYSQIVNDFQKGDIAEGYSVSREKKESFPLTVTSAQKNPTAFYLCASSRIGQGATEAFFGQGTRLTVV.

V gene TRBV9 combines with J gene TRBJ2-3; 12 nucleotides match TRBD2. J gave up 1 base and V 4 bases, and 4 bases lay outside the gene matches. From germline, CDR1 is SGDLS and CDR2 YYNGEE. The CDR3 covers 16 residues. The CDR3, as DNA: TGTGCCAGCAGCTCACGACTAGCGGGGGGCACAGATACGCAGTATTTT. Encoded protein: CASSSRLAGGTDTQYF.

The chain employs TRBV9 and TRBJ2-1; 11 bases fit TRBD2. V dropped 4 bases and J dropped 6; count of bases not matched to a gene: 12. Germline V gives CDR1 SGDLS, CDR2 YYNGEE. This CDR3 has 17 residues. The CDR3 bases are TGTGCCAGCAGCCCATCGGCGGGACTAGCGGCCTTCAATGAGCAGTTCTTC. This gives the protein CASSPSAGLAAFNEQFF.

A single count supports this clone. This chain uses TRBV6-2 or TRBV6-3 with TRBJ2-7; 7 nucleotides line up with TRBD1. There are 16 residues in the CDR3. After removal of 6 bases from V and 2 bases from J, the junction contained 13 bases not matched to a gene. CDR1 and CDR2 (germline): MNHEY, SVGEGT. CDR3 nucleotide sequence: TGTGCCAGCAGCTCCCAACAGGGGCGGCCCCCCTACGAGCAGTACGTC. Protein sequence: CASSSQQGRPPYEQYV.

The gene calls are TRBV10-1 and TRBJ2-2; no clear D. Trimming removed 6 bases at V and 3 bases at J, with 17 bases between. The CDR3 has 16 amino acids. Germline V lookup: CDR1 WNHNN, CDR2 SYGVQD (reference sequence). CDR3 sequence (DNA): TGCGCCAGCAGCGACCCGAAGGCAGGCGACACCGGGGAGCTGTTTTTT. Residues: CASSDPKAGDTGELFF.

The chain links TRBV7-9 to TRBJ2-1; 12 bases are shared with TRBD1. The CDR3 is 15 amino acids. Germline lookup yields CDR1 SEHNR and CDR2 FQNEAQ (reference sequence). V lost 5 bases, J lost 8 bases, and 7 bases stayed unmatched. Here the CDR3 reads CASSPVGTGGYEQFF. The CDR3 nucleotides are TGTGCCAGCAGCCCCGTGGGGACAGGGGGCTATGAGCAGTTCTTC.

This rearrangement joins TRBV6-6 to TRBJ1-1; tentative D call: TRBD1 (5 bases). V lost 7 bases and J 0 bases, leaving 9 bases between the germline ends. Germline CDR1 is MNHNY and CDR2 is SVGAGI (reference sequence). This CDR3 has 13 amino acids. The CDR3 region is CASISRVNTEAFF. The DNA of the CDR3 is TGTGCCAGCATAAGCAGGGTGAACACTGAAGCTTTCTTT.

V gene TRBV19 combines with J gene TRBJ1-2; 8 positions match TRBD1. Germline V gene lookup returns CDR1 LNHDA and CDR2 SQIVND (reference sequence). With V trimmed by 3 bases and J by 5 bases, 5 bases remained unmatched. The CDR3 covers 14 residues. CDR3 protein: CASSILGQVYGYTF. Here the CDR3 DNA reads TGTGCCAGTAGTATCCTGGGACAGGTTTATGGCTACACCTTC.

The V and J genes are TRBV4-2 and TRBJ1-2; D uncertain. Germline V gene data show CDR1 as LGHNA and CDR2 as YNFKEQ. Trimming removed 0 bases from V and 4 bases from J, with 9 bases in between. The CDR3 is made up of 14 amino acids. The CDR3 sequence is CASSQDVGLYGYTF. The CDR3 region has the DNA TGTGCCAGCAGCCAAGATGTGGGCCTCTATGGCTACACCTTC.

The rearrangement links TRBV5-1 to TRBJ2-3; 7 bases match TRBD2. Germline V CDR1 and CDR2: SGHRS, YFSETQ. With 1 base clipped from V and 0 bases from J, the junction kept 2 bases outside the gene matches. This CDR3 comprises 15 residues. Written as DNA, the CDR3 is TGCGCCAGCAGCTTGCTAGCGGCTAGCACAGATACGCAGTATTTT. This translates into CASSLLAASTDTQYF. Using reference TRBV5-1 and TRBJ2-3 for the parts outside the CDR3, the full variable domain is KAGVTQTPRYLIKTRGQQVTLSCSPISGHRSVSWYQQTPGQGLQFLFEYFSETQRNKGNFPGRFSGRQFSNSRSEMNVSTLELGDSALYLCASSLLAASTDTQYFGPGTRLTVL.

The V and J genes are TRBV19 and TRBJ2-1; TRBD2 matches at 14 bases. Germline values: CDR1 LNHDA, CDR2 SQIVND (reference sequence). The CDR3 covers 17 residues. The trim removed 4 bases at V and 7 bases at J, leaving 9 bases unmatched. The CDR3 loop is CASSTLRLAGGLNEQFF. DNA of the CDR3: TGTGCCAGTAGTACCCTAAGACTAGCGGGAGGGCTAAATGAGCAGTTCTTC.

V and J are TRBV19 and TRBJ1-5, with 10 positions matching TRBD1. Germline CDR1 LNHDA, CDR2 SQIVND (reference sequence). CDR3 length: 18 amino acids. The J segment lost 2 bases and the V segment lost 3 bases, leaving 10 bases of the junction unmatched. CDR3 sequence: CASSIRDRGFRRNQPQHF. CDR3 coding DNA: TGTGCCAGTAGTATCCGGGACAGGGGCTTTAGACGCAATCAGCCCCAGCATTTT.

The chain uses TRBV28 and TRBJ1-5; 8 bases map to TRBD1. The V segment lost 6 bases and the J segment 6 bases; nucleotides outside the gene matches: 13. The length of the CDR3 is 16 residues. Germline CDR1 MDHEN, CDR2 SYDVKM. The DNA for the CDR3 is TGTGCCAGCAGGACCTTAGGACAGGGAGGTCCTCAGCCCCAGCATTTT. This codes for CASRTLGQGGPQPQHF.